The T cell receptor beta chain under discussion was sequenced for a study of cytomegalovirus exposure and HLA in healthy donors (dated by TCRdb to about 2017). As for the study more broadly: According to an earlier analysis of around 600 of the donors, 150 million to 200 million T cells yielded over 90 million unique TCR beta sequences and approximately 300 Gb of sequence data. Both class I and class II loci were covered by HLA typing, at four-digit resolution. Alongside the repertoire data, information on donor age, sex, ethnicity and CMV serostatus was compiled. An early release covering around 630 HLA-typed donors comprised 300 to 350 gigabases of sequencing data and approximately 85 million unique TCR sequences. In a later analysis, previously published TCR beta repertoires from roughly 710 donors were re-analyzed and high-resolution HLA genotyping was added so that TCR occurrence patterns could be studied. The study combined high-throughput TCR immunosequencing, statistical association of individual TCRs with disease status, and machine learning to predict cytomegalovirus infection status. A later genetic analysis took genome-wide SNP genotypes for about three fifths of the 666 donors and used that subset as a discovery cohort. The T cell repertoires of several hundred subjects were profiled by immunosequencing and related to cytomegalovirus serostatus. Of the 398 genotyped donors, around 81% fell in the genetic ancestry cluster associated with self-reported Caucasian donors. Roughly five DR-DQ haplotypes were treated as single units for association and clustering because of strong linkage in the cohort. Typing coverage varied by locus: about 629-630 donors for A, B, C, DRB1 and DQB1; more than 500 for DQA1; around 610 for DPA1; approximately 450 for DPB1. On average, roughly 250,000 unique TCR beta nucleotide sequences were sequenced per donor among more than 350 genotyped donors of the cohort, with roughly 20% of those sequences being non-productive. A separate validation cohort of about 110 different subjects was used in addition to the roughly 700-subject first cohort. In the later analysis, no new phenotypic data were used to find candidate immune exposures; instead, reliance was placed on TCR beta sequences and their occurrence across donors. The study aimed to test whether signatures of past pathogen exposure could be identified by cataloging public T cell receptors. Every discovery cohort repertoire had been produced on one sequencing platform. An earlier analysis of some 500 of the donors used high-throughput TCR beta sequencing to judge whether each TCR beta V gene segment behaved as functional or pseudogenic.

On this clone itself: Its recognized antigen is unknown. Base-call qualities are not available, and no considerably larger clone is one nucleotide away.

The junction shows trimming of 1 base on V and 4 bases on J, and the gene matches do not reach 1 base of it. From its cysteine to its phenylalanine, the CDR3 spans 15 amino acids. Only the CDR3 part of the read is kept: 45 bases, read in frame from the first base. Taken from the germline V gene, the CDR1 and CDR2 loops are SGHVS and FQNEAQ. Beyond this particular receptor, the publication reports: A further reported finding was that TCR beta sequences accurately predicted the HLA-A and HLA-B alleles for most subjects in the first cohort. Cytomegalovirus status was reported to be diagnosed by the classifier with high specificity and sensitivity in both the original and validation cohorts. The presence/absence analyses assumed that sequencing depth was roughly uniform across donors, and that assumption may not be true. Because counts were too low, some 17 rarely observed V segments, including chromosome 9 orphons, were excluded from the earlier analysis of 500 to 700 of the donors. Because HLA typing was unavailable for some donors at each locus, only the typed subset was used in association tests. According to a later genetic analysis, donors in an Asian-associated ancestry cluster had fewer N-insertions in productive TCRs than the approximately 690-donor mean. A later analysis found that HLA-associated TCR beta chains were more clonally expanded and had lower generation probabilities than equally common non-associated chains. The 87-base-pair reads could not distinguish some IMGT-functional V segments, including TRBV6-2 and TRBV6-3, so those segments were excluded. Most CMV-associated TCR beta chains appeared to be HLA-restricted in a later analysis, and the HLA associations seemed to be driven largely by CMV exposure. The authors suggested that the approach could potentially be generalized to other disease states and immunological phenotypes. V-gene and J-gene trimming of TCR beta chains was associated with a missense DCLRE1C variant in a later genetic analysis, and the association was replicated in an independent cohort. A later analysis found that TCR association rates varied across HLA loci, with DRB1 alleles showing the most associated TCRs and HLA-C alleles the fewest. In a later analysis, several top co-occurrence clusters were reported to appear linked to parvovirus B19, influenza, CMV and Epstein-Barr virus. In vitro tests confirmed that a few of the cytomegalovirus-associated TCR beta chains recognize cytomegalovirus antigens. A cluster of highly shared sequence variants was judged likely to represent a technical artifact of the sequencing pipeline. When HLA alleles, especially DR and DQ, strongly co-occurred, TCR associations were difficult to assign to individual alleles. In a later analysis, about 17,000 TCR beta sequences were associated with specific HLA alleles at a false discovery rate of 0.05. Most TCR sequences were seen in very few donors, while some public TCRs were found in many individuals. Linkage disequilibrium might explain the correlated functional status among segregating V segments, but an unknown experimental factor could not be excluded. In this cohort, only TCR beta chains were sequenced, and detectable features were limited by the absence of alpha or paired-chain data. For the cohort, immune exposure information was limited to CMV serostatus. The study gave a list of about 160 TCR beta chains associated with cytomegalovirus. Broadly in line with IMGT annotations, most TCR beta V segments showed up in productive rearrangements about 90% or about 30% of the time in an earlier analysis of several hundred of the donors.

The cohort comprised 710 or so healthy bone marrow donors. Cohort members were all nominally healthy when sampled, although unrecorded immune exposures were likely present. The donor was CMV seronegative and was included in the group of about 350 seronegative cohort members. A peripheral blood sample was provided by each donor, and peripheral blood mononuclear cells were used for TCR beta sequencing. Genomic DNA was extracted from the blood cell samples with the Qiagen DNeasy Blood Extraction Kit. Library preparation used the immunoSEQ multiplex PCR assay. For the multiplex PCR, a mixture combining 60 forward primers for TCR Vbeta segments and 13 reverse primers for TCR Jbeta segments was used. The CDR3 region of rearranged TCR beta genes was amplified from genomic DNA with a multiplex PCR assay. The amplified TCR beta libraries were sequenced on the Illumina HiSeq System as 87-base-pair reads. The published analysis was carried out like this. A later analysis tallied around 82 million unique TCR beta chains across the 640 or so repertoires, and some 12 million of those chains were shared by two or more donors. Raw reads were error-corrected and collapsed into unique sequences with a nearest-neighbor algorithm that merged closely related sequences to remove PCR and sequencing errors. Alignment of CDR3 sequences to IMGT reference sequences was used to assign V, D and J gene segments. For a sequence to be retained, a match of at least six nucleotides to both a V gene segment and a J gene segment was required. A rearrangement counted as productive if the CDR3 had no stop codons and remained in frame with V and J, and every other rearrangement counted as non-productive. Following IMGT convention, CDR3 was defined as the stretch from the second conserved V-encoded cysteine up to the conserved J-encoded phenylalanine. Sequences without an unambiguous match to a single V gene segment were excluded from the earlier analysis of approximately 560 of the donors. An earlier analysis of just under 600 of the donors called V segments functional above 56.7% productive rearrangements and segregating when the between-donor standard deviation exceeded 5%. To diagnose cytomegalovirus status from the catalog of TCR beta chain sequences, a statistical classification framework was built. A later analysis assigned V and J genes by comparing TCR nucleotide sequences with IMGT/GENE-DB human TR gene sequences. Using the TCRdist pipeline, a later analysis assigned CDR3 sequences along with most-parsimonious VDJ recombination scenarios. In a later analysis, each TCR beta chain was defined by its CDR3 amino acid sequence together with its V-gene family, and reads lacking a unique V-gene family were excluded. A later analysis removed several hundred highly shared, low-generation-probability nucleotide sequences to deal with suspected cross-contamination and a sequencing artifact. In a later analysis, a clonal expansion index for each public chain was calculated from normalized within-repertoire ranks of inferred template counts. In a later analysis, generation probabilities were computed using a VDJ recombination model fitted to out-of-frame rearrangements, and the results were checked against IGoR. In a later analysis, hypergeometric tests were used to score TCR-TCR, TCR-HLA and TCR-CMV co-occurrence, with a repertoire-size bias correction applied to TCR pairs. A later analysis estimated false discovery rates by permuting HLA or CMV assignments 20 times. In a later analysis, co-occurring TCRs were grouped using DBSCAN, with TCRdist sequence similarity added in when clustering inside HLA-allele-positive subsets. Co-occurrence clustering excluded repertoires with fewer than 30,000 or more than 120,000 public chains, plus five with anomalous nucleotide sharing. TCRdb took over this immuneACCESS table, retaining in-frame rearrangements with V and J assigned. Such tables are incomplete; in checked studies, under half of the missing clones stem from an unresolved V gene, and the remainder is unexplained. That table is the source of V, J and clone size, and D and trimming were worked out from the DNA. For this sample there are more than 150,000 clones; roughly 80% appear just once. The ten largest account for about 0.25% of the sample.

Rearrangement joined TRBV7-8 to TRBJ2-1; TRBD2 aligns with 10 central bases. Sequenced: PBMCs. This TCR came from a boy aged 10-17 years in good health and CMV-seronegative. DNA sequence: TGTGCCAGCAGCTTAGAGCGGGGGGGATACAATGAGCAGTTCTTC. Translated, this is CASSLERGGYNEQFF.